Sequencing of this T cell receptor beta chain was carried out in a study of blood T cell repertoires in COVID-19. At the level of the study: Sources were T cells, B-cell-depleted T cells, or PBMCs; the material itself was cDNA or gDNA.

Sequenced by immunoSEQ multiplex PCR; TCRdb stores in-frame clones only, minus some. The sample includes 200,000 or so clones, around 86% of them seen just once. V was clipped by 6 bases and J by 8 bases; unmatched bases: 5. Germline lookup yields CDR1 SGHTS and CDR2 YDEGEE. CDR3 length: 12 amino acids. Material: peripheral blood. This receptor was identified in a woman in her thirties or forties with acute or convalescent COVID-19. The chain combines TRBV5-8 with TRBJ2-1; TRBD2 matches 7 bases. The CDR3 coding sequence is TGTGCCAGCACCTTCCGGGGGGATGAGCAGTTCTTC. It codes for CASTFRGDEQFF.